These T cell receptor beta chains were read from a single sample in a study of blood T cell repertoires in COVID-19. TCRdb keeps only in-frame clones here, not all; method: immunoSEQ multiplex PCR. Of tens of thousands of clones listed, 85% to 90% are singletons. The sample comprised peripheral blood. These receptors all come from a man older than 75 with active or convalescent COVID-19. CDR3s include the opening cysteine and the closing phenylalanine or tryptophan.

cdr3_aa: CATSEGHLETQYF; j_call: TRBJ2-5; v_call: TRBV24-1
cdr3_aa: CASRQTGTVTEAFF; j_call: TRBJ1-1; v_call: TRBV6-5
cdr3_aa: CASSYSDVGGSPLHF; j_call: TRBJ1-6; v_call: TRBV6-2/TRBV6-3
cdr3_aa: CATSAEYDSGFPSNEQFF; j_call: TRBJ2-1; v_call: TRBV24-1
cdr3_aa: CASSLVPTRHEQFF; j_call: TRBJ2-1; v_call: TRBV28
cdr3_aa: CASEGQSVQPQHF; j_call: TRBJ1-5; v_call: TRBV19
cdr3_aa: CASSSSDRAFNEQFF; j_call: TRBJ2-1; v_call: TRBV7-9
cdr3_aa: CATSRGDSWETQYF; j_call: TRBJ2-5; v_call: TRBV15
cdr3_aa: CASSWDSSGNTIYF; j_call: TRBJ1-3; v_call: TRBV5-1
cdr3_aa: CASSAGFSGNTIYF; j_call: TRBJ1-3; v_call: TRBV27
cdr3_aa: CASSIEGQLTGELFF; j_call: TRBJ2-2; v_call: TRBV19
cdr3_aa: CASSVSSGHQMNTEAFF; j_call: TRBJ1-1; v_call: TRBV19
cdr3_aa: CASSKDRGNEKLFF; j_call: TRBJ1-4; v_call: TRBV2
cdr3_aa: CASSYSTGGRETQYF; j_call: TRBJ2-5; v_call: TRBV6-5
cdr3_aa: CAWRFPLREYYGYTF; j_call: TRBJ1-2; v_call: TRBV30
cdr3_aa: CASRPGGVNEQFF; j_call: TRBJ2-1; v_call: TRBV6-5